This TCR beta chain was obtained from a study of response to subunit inactivated influenza vaccine. Study results and caveats: The authors offered the suggestion that each seasonal influenza vaccination recruits few new T cells.

This clonotype was detected a few times. The antigen is undetermined. The CDR3 is 16 residues long. The trim removed 0 bases at V and 3 bases at J, leaving 5 bases unmatched. Germline values: CDR1 SGHTA, CDR2 FQGTGA. TCRdb ran MiXCR on the RT-PCR reads and lists one entry per CDR3 protein. In the table there are fewer than 400,000 distinct CDR3 sequences, just over 20% of which are singletons. The chain is built from TRBV7-3 and TRBJ2-1, with 7 bases matching TRBD2. The clonotype originates from a man between 50 and 75 years old who received an inactivated influenza vaccine. The sample was PBMCs from blood, taken less than 22 months after vaccination. The CDR3 bases are TGTGCCAGCAGCTTAACTGCGGGAGTGGGCTACAATGAGCAGTTCTTC. Translating it yields CASSLTAGVGYNEQFF.